Shown below are 6 T cell receptor beta chains from a single sample sequenced in a study of blood T cell repertoires in COVID-19. TCRdb keeps only in-frame clones here, not all; method: immunoSEQ multiplex PCR. This sample carries some 93,000 clones, 75% to 90% of them seen once, and the ten largest clones take 18%. Specimen: peripheral blood. These TCRs come from a woman of 80 years or more with acute or convalescent COVID-19.

The gene calls are TRBV12-3 or TRBV12-4 and TRBJ2-1; 9 nucleotides line up with TRBD1. After removal of 5 bases from V and 15 bases from J, the junction contained 11 bases not matched to a gene. The CDR3 is made up of 13 amino acids. The CDR3 DNA reads as TGTGCCAGCAGTCCTCGGACAGGGGCCGAGGGGTTCTTC. Translating it yields CASSPRTGAEGFF.

The chain uses TRBV7-9 and TRBJ1-4, with D perhaps TRBD1 (5 bases). Trimming left V 5 bases short and J 4 bases short, with 17 bases between. Germline CDR1 is SEHNR and CDR2 is FQNEAQ (reference sequence). This CDR3 contains 16 residues. The DNA for the CDR3 is TGTGCCAGCAGCCTCCCTTCGCAGGGACTTAATGAAAAACTGTTTTTT. Amino acids: CASSLPSQGLNEKLFF. Supplemented by reference TRBV7-9 and TRBJ1-4, the full variable domain reads DTGVSQNPRHKITKRGQNVTFRCDPISEHNRLYWYRQTLGQGPEFLTYFQNEAQLEKSRLLSDRFSAERPKGSFSTLEIQRTEQGDSAMYLCASSLPSQGLNEKLFFGSGTQLSVL.

The chain combines TRBV11-2 with TRBJ1-1, with D possibly TRBD1 on 6 matching bases. The CDR3 spans 13 residues. V lost 3 bases, J lost 3 bases, and 8 bases lay in between. The germline CDR1 and CDR2 sequences are SGHAT and FQNNGV. This CDR3 is CASSLTGDTEAFF. CDR3 in DNA: TGTGCCAGCAGCTTGACAGGAGACACTGAAGCTTTCTTT.

V usage is TRBV5-1 and J usage is TRBJ1-1, with a possible D match to TRBD1 (6 bases). V was trimmed by 2 bases and J by 1 base, leaving 9 bases between them. CDR3 length equals 14 residues. The V gene's germline CDR1 is SGHRS and CDR2 YFSETQ. For the CDR3, the DNA is TGCGCCAGCAGCTTTCAGGGGTCGAACACTGAAGCTTTCTTT. As protein: CASSFQGSNTEAFF. Looking up the rest from reference TRBV5-1 and TRBJ1-1 gives the full variable domain: KAGVTQTPRYLIKTRGQQVTLSCSPISGHRSVSWYQQTPGQGLQFLFEYFSETQRNKGNFPGRFSGRQFSNSRSEMNVSTLELGDSALYLCASSFQGSNTEAFFGQGTRLTVV.

V usage is TRBV18 and J usage is TRBJ2-7, with D hard to call. CDR3 length: 13 amino acids. Germline lookup yields CDR1 KGHSH and CDR2 LQKENI. Deletions cut 2 bases from V and 4 bases from J, with 9 bases between. The CDR3 nucleotides are TGTGCCAGCTCACCAGCCGTTACTTACGAGCAGTACTTC. Translation gives CASSPAVTYEQYF.

The V and J genes are TRBV2 and TRBJ2-5; 11 bases match TRBD2. Germline values: CDR1 SNHLY, CDR2 FYNNEI. With V trimmed by 0 bases and J by 3 bases, 6 bases remained unmatched. The CDR3 extends over 17 amino acids. CDR3 in amino acids: CASSEAMGGLAEETQYF. As DNA, the CDR3 is TGTGCCAGCAGTGAAGCGATGGGGGGACTAGCGGAAGAGACCCAGTACTTC.